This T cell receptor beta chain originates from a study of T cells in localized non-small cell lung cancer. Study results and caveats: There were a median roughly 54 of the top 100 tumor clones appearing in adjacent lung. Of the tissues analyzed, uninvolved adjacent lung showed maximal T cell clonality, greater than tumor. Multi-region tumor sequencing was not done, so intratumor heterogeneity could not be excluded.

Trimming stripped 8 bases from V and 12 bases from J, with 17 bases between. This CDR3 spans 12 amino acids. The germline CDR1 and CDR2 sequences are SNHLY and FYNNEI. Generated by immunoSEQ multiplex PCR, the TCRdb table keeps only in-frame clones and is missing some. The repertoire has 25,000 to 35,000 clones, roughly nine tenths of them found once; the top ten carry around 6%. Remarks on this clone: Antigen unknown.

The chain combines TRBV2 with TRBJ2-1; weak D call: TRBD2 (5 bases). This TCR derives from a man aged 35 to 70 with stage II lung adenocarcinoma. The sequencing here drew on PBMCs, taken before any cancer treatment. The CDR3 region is CASFSSGNRQFF. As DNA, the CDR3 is TGTGCCAGCTTCTCGTCCGGGAATCGGCAGTTCTTC.